This TCR beta chain was captured in a study of cytomegalovirus exposure and HLA in healthy donors (dated by TCRdb to 2017 to 2019). About the study as a whole: An earlier analysis of approximately 640 of the donors reported approximately 270 Gb of sequence data and some 120 million unique TCR beta sequences from roughly 180 million T cells. Roughly 300 gigabases of sequencing data and around 90 million unique TCR sequences made up an early release that covered several hundred HLA-typed donors. Of the roughly 390 genotyped donors, about 80% fell in the genetic ancestry cluster associated with self-reported Caucasian donors. The aim of the study was to test whether cataloging public T cell receptors could identify signatures of past pathogen exposure. Using immunosequencing, the study profiled T cell repertoires from 500 to 800 subjects and related those repertoires to cytomegalovirus serostatus. In addition to the first cohort of around 670 subjects, a separate validation cohort of approximately 130 different subjects was used. The study combined high-throughput TCR immunosequencing, statistical association of individual TCRs with disease status, and machine learning to predict cytomegalovirus infection status. To study patterns of TCR occurrence, a later analysis re-analyzed previously published TCR beta repertoires from around 670 donors and added high-resolution HLA genotyping. In the later analysis, no new phenotypic data were used to find candidate immune exposures; instead, reliance was placed on TCR beta sequences and their occurrence across donors. An earlier analysis of several hundred of the donors applied high-throughput TCR beta sequencing to assess whether each TCR beta V gene segment acted as functional or pseudogenic. Donor age, sex, ethnicity and CMV serostatus were compiled together with the repertoire data. A later genetic analysis took genome-wide SNP genotypes for about 65% of the 666 donors and used that subset as a discovery cohort. Every repertoire in the discovery cohort had been generated on one and the same sequencing platform. HLA typing covered class I and class II loci at four-digit resolution. The number of typed donors differed by locus: roughly 629-640 for A, B, C, DRB1 and DQB1; 500 to 550 for DQA1; 606 for DPA1; and some 430 for DPB1. About five DR-DQ haplotypes were handled as single units for association and clustering because linkage in the cohort was strong. Among about 370 genotyped donors of the cohort, an average of around 250,000 unique TCR beta nucleotide sequences was sequenced per donor, of which about 20% were non-productive.

This clone occurred a few times. Its specific antigen is unknown. No much larger clone is present one base from it, and per-base qualities are unavailable. The germline V gene provides CDR1 SGHTA and CDR2 FQGNSA. The CDR3 contains 14 residues, cysteine and phenylalanine counted. The kept DNA is CDR3 alone, 42 bases in frame from the first base. V is cut by 2 bases and J by 4 bases, and the space between the germline ends is 9 bases. Library creation used the immunoSEQ multiplex PCR assay. For the multiplex PCR, a mixture combining 60 forward primers for TCR Vbeta segments and 13 reverse primers for TCR Jbeta segments was used. A multiplex PCR assay on genomic DNA amplified the CDR3 region of rearranged TCR beta genes. Amplified TCR beta libraries were sequenced as 87-base-pair reads on the Illumina HiSeq System. The paper's data handling went like this. A later analysis counted approximately 76 million unique TCR beta chains across the 690 or so repertoires, and some 12 million of these chains were shared by at least two donors. To remove PCR and sequencing errors, raw reads were error-corrected and collapsed into unique sequences using a nearest-neighbor algorithm that merged closely related sequences. CDR3 sequences were aligned to IMGT reference sequences to assign V, D and J gene segments. For a sequence to be retained, at least a six-nucleotide match to both a V gene segment and a J gene segment was required. Rearrangements were called productive when the CDR3 lacked stop codons and stayed in frame with V and J; all others were non-productive. CDR3 was defined according to IMGT convention as the region running from the second conserved V-encoded cysteine to the conserved J-encoded phenylalanine. The earlier analysis of 500 to 750 of the donors excluded any sequence lacking an unambiguous match to a single V gene segment. In an earlier analysis of some 590 of the donors, a V segment was called functional when productive rearrangements were above 56.7%, and segregating when the standard deviation between donors exceeded 5%. A statistical classification framework was developed to diagnose cytomegalovirus status using the catalog of TCR beta chain sequences. In a later analysis, V and J genes were assigned by comparing TCR nucleotide sequences against IMGT/GENE-DB human TR gene sequences. Using the TCRdist pipeline, a later analysis assigned CDR3 sequences along with most-parsimonious VDJ recombination scenarios. In a later analysis, each TCR beta chain was defined by its CDR3 amino acid sequence together with its V-gene family, and reads lacking a unique V-gene family were excluded. As a way to deal with suspected cross-contamination and a sequencing artifact, a later analysis dropped roughly 600 nucleotide sequences that were highly shared and had low generation probability. A later analysis calculated a clonal expansion index for each public chain from normalized within-repertoire ranks of inferred template counts. Generation probabilities in a later analysis came from a VDJ recombination model fitted to out-of-frame rearrangements, and those results were checked against IGoR. In a later analysis, hypergeometric tests were used to score TCR-TCR, TCR-HLA and TCR-CMV co-occurrence, with a repertoire-size bias correction applied to TCR pairs. To estimate false discovery rates, a later analysis permuted the HLA or CMV assignments 20 times. In a later analysis, co-occurring TCRs were grouped using DBSCAN, and TCRdist sequence similarity was added for clustering within HLA-allele-positive subsets. Repertoires with fewer than 30,000 or more than 120,000 public chains, plus five repertoires with anomalous nucleotide sharing, were excluded from co-occurrence clustering. TCRdb's version of the immuneACCESS table is confined to in-frame rearrangements and falls short of the full clone set. An unresolved V gene accounts for under half of the shortfall where checked; the remainder is of unknown origin. The V and J calls and clone size come from that table; D and trimming were worked out from the DNA. Present in this sample are approximately 220,000 clones, 65% to 80% of which were seen just once. The top ten clonotypes cover less than 20% of the sample.

The cohort comprised some 700 healthy bone marrow donors. At the time of sampling, all cohort members were nominally healthy, though unrecorded immune exposures were likely present. The donor tested CMV seronegative and was one of the 352 seronegative cohort members. Every donor gave a peripheral blood sample, and the peripheral blood mononuclear cells from that sample were used for TCR beta sequencing. The Qiagen DNeasy Blood Extraction Kit was used to extract genomic DNA from the blood cell samples. The paper as a whole reports these results and caveats: When HLA alleles, especially DR and DQ, strongly co-occurred, attributing TCR associations to individual alleles was difficult. Some IMGT-functional V segments, including TRBV6-2 and TRBV6-3, could not be told apart with the 87-base-pair reads, so those segments were excluded. It was suggested by the authors that the approach could potentially be generalized to other disease states and immunological phenotypes. A further reported finding was that TCR beta sequences accurately predicted the HLA-A and HLA-B alleles for most subjects in the first cohort. In a later analysis, several top co-occurrence clusters were reported to appear linked to parvovirus B19, influenza, CMV and Epstein-Barr virus. In vitro tests confirmed that a few of the cytomegalovirus-associated TCR beta chains recognize cytomegalovirus antigens. Sequencing depth was assumed to be roughly uniform across donors in the presence/absence analyses, though that assumption may not hold. Only TCR beta chains were sequenced in this cohort, and the absence of alpha or paired-chain data limited detectable features. Compared with equally common non-associated chains, HLA-associated TCR beta chains in a later analysis were more clonally expanded and had lower generation probabilities. In a later genetic analysis, a missense DCLRE1C variant was associated with V-gene and J-gene trimming of TCR beta chains, and the association was replicated in an independent cohort. Because counts were too low, about 17 rarely observed V segments, including chromosome 9 orphons, were excluded from the earlier analysis of about 500 of the donors. CMV serostatus was the only immune exposure information available for the cohort. Because some donors lacked HLA typing at each locus, the association tests relied only on the typed subset. A later genetic analysis reported fewer N-insertions in productive TCRs among donors in an Asian-associated ancestry cluster than the roughly 650-donor mean. Across donors, most TCR sequences were observed very rarely, whereas some public TCRs were present in many individuals. An earlier analysis of roughly 570 of the donors showed that most TCR beta V segments appeared in productive rearrangements either about 87% or about 30% of the time, which broadly matched IMGT annotations. A cluster of highly shared sequence variants was judged likely to be a technical artifact of the sequencing pipeline. Correlated functional status among segregating V segments might be attributable to linkage disequilibrium, but an unknown experimental factor could not be ruled out. Cytomegalovirus status was reported to be diagnosed by the classifier with high specificity and sensitivity in both the original and validation cohorts. A later analysis found that most CMV-associated TCR beta chains appeared HLA-restricted, with HLA associations seemingly driven largely by CMV exposure. A later analysis associated 16,951 TCR beta sequences with specific HLA alleles at a false discovery rate of 0.05. A total of around 150 TCR beta chains were listed by the study as associated with cytomegalovirus. In a later analysis, the rate of TCR association differed among HLA loci, with DRB1 alleles having the most associated TCRs and HLA-C alleles having the fewest.

The TCR sequence derives from a man aged 35 to 55 in good health and CMV-seronegative. Sequencing input: PBMCs. Recombination linked TRBV7-2 to TRBJ1-5; the D gene lacks a confident call. This receptor carries the CDR3 CASSLSTVNQPQHF. The DNA sequence reads TGTGCCAGCAGCTTAAGTACTGTGAATCAGCCCCAGCATTTT.